These 24 T cell receptor beta chains came from one sample sequenced in a study of blood T cell repertoires in COVID-19. Produced via immunoSEQ multiplex PCR; TCRdb's table is partial and in-frame only. The sample consists of some 250,000 clones, 65% to 90% of them appearing once. The sequenced material came from peripheral blood. These receptors all stem from a woman aged 55-70 years with active or convalescent COVID-19.

The J gene is TRBJ2-2, the V gene TRBV29-1, with 9 bases lining up with TRBD1. V lost 7 bases to trimming and J lost 3 bases; unmatched junction nucleotides: 18. The V gene's germline CDR1 is SQVTM and CDR2 ANQGSEA. The length of the CDR3 is 18 residues. CDR3 DNA sequence: TGCAGCGAGAGATTTCCGGGACAGGGTCAGAGCTACACCGGGGAGCTGTTTTTT. It yields the protein CSERFPGQGQSYTGELFF.

V and J are TRBV9 and TRBJ2-7, with 8 nucleotides matching TRBD1. The V gene end was trimmed by 0 bases and the J gene end by 1 base; junction bases not matched to a gene: 3. The CDR3 is made up of 15 amino acids. Germline V gene data show CDR1 as SGDLS and CDR2 as YYNGEE. The CDR3 reads CASSVGQGPSYEQYF. The CDR3 DNA is TGTGCCAGCAGCGTAGGACAGGGGCCATCCTACGAGCAGTACTTC.

The chain combines TRBV4-3 with TRBJ2-7, with D perhaps TRBD2 (6 bases). CDR1 LGHNA and CDR2 YSLEER come from the germline V gene. CDR3 length: 14 amino acids. The V gene lost 4 bases and the J gene lost 2 bases, with 12 bases spanning the gap. DNA for the CDR3: TGCGCCAGCAGCCCAGTGGAGGGAGCCTACGAGCAGTACTTC. Its protein product is CASSPVEGAYEQYF.

The chain is built from TRBV28 and TRBJ2-3; TRBD2 matches at 11 bases. Trimming cost V 3 bases and J 6 bases; bases outside gene matches: 8. CDR3 size: 16 residues. Germline-derived CDR1 and CDR2 are MDHEN and SYDVKM. The CDR3 sequence is CASSFRLAGYDDTQYF. For the CDR3, the DNA is TGTGCCAGCAGTTTCCGACTAGCGGGGTACGACGATACGCAGTATTTT.

The chain employs TRBV6-5 and TRBJ2-3, with 9 bases that match TRBD2. There are 15 residues in the CDR3. The germline V gene has CDR1 MNHEY and CDR2 SVGAGI. V lost 4 bases to trimming and J lost 8 bases; unmatched junction nucleotides: 10. The CDR3 nucleotides are TGTGCCAGCAGTTCTAAGCGGGGGGTCCAGAGTACGCAGTATTTT. This translates into CASSSKRGVQSTQYF.

This clone has just a few counts. This rearrangement joins TRBV19 to TRBJ2-3; D may be TRBD1 (7 bases). V shed 1 base and J shed 7 bases, with 15 bases lying between them. Germline CDR1 and CDR2: LNHDA and SQIVND (reference sequence). The CDR3 length is 15 residues. The CDR3 region has the DNA TGTGCCAGTAGTATAGCAGGGGGGAAAGAGTATACGCAGTATTTT. Its protein is CASSIAGGKEYTQYF.

The rearrangement links TRBV30 to TRBJ1-2, with TRBD1 identical over 7 bases. CDR1 is GTSNPN and CDR2 is SVGIG in the germline V gene (reference sequence). J was trimmed by 4 bases and V by 5 bases; bases with no gene match: 4. CDR3 length: 12 residues. The CDR3 DNA sequence: TGTGCCTGGGCCGGGACAGCCTATGGCTACACCTTC. This sequence encodes CAWAGTAYGYTF.

The chain joins TRBV5-1 to TRBJ1-5; possibly TRBD1 for D (5 bases). This CDR3 comprises 14 residues. Per the germline V gene, CDR1 is SGHRS and CDR2 is YFSETQ. V shed 4 bases and J shed 4 bases, with 12 bases lying between them. The CDR3 spells CASSPGHGNQPQHF. The CDR3 nucleotides read TGCGCCAGCAGCCCAGGACACGGGAATCAGCCCCAGCATTTT.

This chain links TRBV29-1 with TRBJ2-5, with D possibly matching TRBD2 (5 bases). V was trimmed by 8 bases and J by 3 bases, leaving 22 bases between them. The CDR3 consists of 15 residues. Germline assignment: CDR1 SQVTM and CDR2 ANQGSEA. CDR3 sequence reads: CSILIRARTEETQYF. CDR3 DNA sequence: TGCAGCATATTAATACGGGCCCGGACTGAAGAGACCCAGTACTTC.

The chain couples TRBV10-1 to TRBJ2-5; D not certain. In germline, CDR1 is WNHNN, CDR2 SYGVQD (reference sequence). Trimming stripped 4 bases from V and 5 bases from J, with 8 bases between. The CDR3 spans 12 residues. CDR3 nucleotides: TGCGCCAGCAGTGGCGATTCGGAGACCCAGTACTTC. This codes for CASSGDSETQYF.

The chain combines TRBV4-1 with TRBJ2-7, with 9 bases fitting TRBD1. The CDR3 is made up of 15 amino acids. V was clipped by 3 bases and J by 7 bases; unmatched bases: 10. Germline CDR1 reads MGHRA; CDR2 reads YSYEKL. The CDR3 protein is CASSHPWTGVREQYF. The CDR3 bases are TGCGCCAGCAGCCACCCCTGGACAGGGGTGAGAGAGCAGTACTTC.

CDR3 sequence: CAWSLTGNEQYF. CDR3 coding DNA: TGTGCCTGGAGTTTGACAGGTAACGAGCAGTACTTC. The chain combines TRBV30 with TRBJ2-7; maybe TRBD1 (6 bases). There are 12 residues in the CDR3. V was clipped by 2 bases and J by 5 bases, with 10 bases between them. The V gene's germline CDR1 is GTSNPN and CDR2 SVGIG (reference sequence).

This clone showed up just once. CDR3: CASSRGGGAYEQFF. DNA for the CDR3: TGTGCCAGCAGCCGGGGCGGGGGGGCGTACGAGCAGTTCTTC. V gene TRBV6-5 combines with J gene TRBJ2-1, with 9 nucleotides matching TRBD2. CDR1 and CDR2 from the germline V gene are MNHEY and SVGAGI. This CDR3 is 14 amino acids long. J was trimmed by 10 bases and V by 6 bases; bases with no gene match: 10.

This clone was seen just once. The chain combines TRBV3-1 (or the pseudogene TRBV3-2) with TRBJ1-2; D not resolved. This CDR3 region has 10 residues. Germline assignment: CDR1 LGHDT and CDR2 YNNKEL (reference sequence). The V and J ends lost 5 bases and 8 bases respectively, with 6 bases between them. This chain's CDR3 is CASSSRGYTF. DNA of the CDR3: TGTGCCAGCAGCAGCAGGGGCTACACCTTC.

J is TRBJ2-1 and V is TRBV7-2; weak D call: TRBD2 (6 bases). The CDR3 is made up of 14 amino acids. CDR1 and CDR2 from the germline V gene are SGHTA and FQGNSA. V dropped 5 bases and J dropped 6 bases, with 14 bases sitting between them. The CDR3: CASSEYRDSNEQFF. DNA of the CDR3: TGTGCCAGCAGCGAGTACCGGGACTCCAATGAGCAGTTCTTC.

V is TRBV11-2 and J is TRBJ2-5; 7 nucleotides align to TRBD1. With 6 bases clipped from V and 5 bases from J, the junction kept 9 bases outside the gene matches. This CDR3 is 14 amino acids long. Per the germline V gene, CDR1 is SGHAT and CDR2 is FQNNGV. The CDR3 spells CASRKTGFRETQYF. In DNA, the CDR3 is TGTGCCAGCAGGAAGACAGGGTTTAGGGAGACCCAGTACTTC.

The chain employs TRBV4-3 and TRBJ1-1, with D possibly TRBD1 on 5 matching bases. Germline CDR1 is LGHNA and CDR2 is YSLEER. There are 16 residues in the CDR3. V was cut by 0 bases and J by 0 bases, with 11 bases left in between. CDR3 in DNA: TGCGCCAGCAGCCAAGATTGGGGCCGGATGAACACTGAAGCTTTCTTT. Residues: CASSQDWGRMNTEAFF.

The V gene is TRBV7-6, the J gene TRBJ1-1; no reliable D call. Germline CDR1 reads SGHVS; CDR2 reads FNYEAQ. The CDR3 length is 14 residues. V was shortened by 5 bases and J by 1 base, with 11 bases between the two germline ends. The CDR3 nucleotides are TGTGCCAGCAGCCCAGCGAGAGGGAACACTGAAGCTTTCTTT. Residues: CASSPARGNTEAFF.

This clone came up a few times. The gene calls are TRBV3-1 (or the pseudogene TRBV3-2) and TRBJ2-7, with 11 positions matching TRBD2. Trimming at V came to 4 bases and at J to 4 bases, leaving 3 bases not matched to a gene. The germline V gene encodes CDR1 LGHDT and CDR2 YNNKEL (reference sequence). The CDR3 is made up of 14 amino acids. The CDR3 here is CASSPTSGIYEQYF. The CDR3 coding sequence is TGTGCCAGCAGCCCGACTAGCGGGATTTACGAGCAGTACTTC.

The chain combines TRBV4-2 with TRBJ2-1, with 8 bases fitting TRBD2. The V segment lost 5 bases and the J segment 8 bases; nucleotides outside the gene matches: 8. This CDR3 has 14 amino acids. Per the germline V gene, CDR1 is LGHNA and CDR2 is YNFKEQ. Here the CDR3 DNA reads TGTGCCAGCAGCACCCGGGGGGGCCGGGATGAGCAGTTCTTC. Protein: CASSTRGGRDEQFF.

The V call is TRBV7-3, the J call TRBJ2-2; 10 bases match TRBD1. V trimming: 1 base; J trimming: 1 base; junction bases outside the gene matches: 6. The CDR3 extends over 18 amino acids. CDR1 and CDR2 from the germline V gene are SGHTA and FQGTGA. CDR3 sequence reads: CASSLMGQGSGNTGELFF. The CDR3 region has the DNA TGTGCCAGCAGCTTAATGGGACAGGGGTCAGGGAACACCGGGGAGCTGTTTTTT. The full variable domain, completed using reference TRBV7-3 and TRBJ2-2, is GAGVSQTPSNKVTEKGKYVELRCDPISGHTALYWYRQSLGQGPEFLIYFQGTGAADDSGLPNDRFFAVRPEGSVSTLKIQRTERGDSAVYLCASSLMGQGSGNTGELFFGEGSRLTVL.

A note on this clone: Other DNA sequences within the sample encode an identical CDR3. The rearrangement joins TRBV7-2 to TRBJ2-5, with 12 nucleotides matching TRBD2. Trimming removed 5 bases from V and 2 bases from J; junction bases left unmatched: 6. The CDR3 covers 16 residues. Per germline, CDR1 SGHTA and CDR2 FQGNSA. In DNA, the CDR3 is TGTGCCAGCAGCCCTAGCGGGGGGGCCTGGCAAGAGACCCAGTACTTC. This sequence encodes CASSPSGGAWQETQYF.

The rearrangement uses TRBV12-3 or TRBV12-4 and TRBJ1-2; TRBD1 agrees at 8 bases. Trimming cost V 8 bases and J 1 base; bases outside gene matches: 3. The CDR3 has 13 amino acids. In nucleotides, the CDR3 is TGTGCCAGCGCGACAGGGGATAACTATGGCTACACCTTC. Its protein product is CASATGDNYGYTF.

Concerning this clone itself: One junction end disagrees with the germline gene, perhaps due to a read error. The chain has TRBV2 and TRBJ1-1; a weak D match, TRBD1 (5 bases). This CDR3 region has 12 residues. Germline V lookup: CDR1 SNHLY, CDR2 FYNNEI. CDR3 nucleotides: TGCACGTCGGGGGATATGAACACTGAAGCTTTCTTT. Amino acids: CTSGDMNTEAFF.